One and the same sample provided the 20 T cell receptor beta chains below, sequenced in a study of T cell repertoires in cytomegalovirus infection. TCRdb reanalysed the reads using MiXCR and keeps one entry per CDR3 protein. The sample contains nearly 450,000 distinct CDR3 sequences, approximately 33% of which appear only once. The material sequenced was PBMCs. These receptors were taken from a human donor in good health (CMV status not recorded). Some clones in this sample may be carry-over from other donors' samples.

The rearrangement joins TRBV24-1 to TRBJ2-3, with D perhaps TRBD1 (5 bases). The CDR3 runs to 15 residues. Germline V gene lookup returns CDR1 KGHDR and CDR2 SFDVKD. V lost 4 bases to trimming and J lost 4 bases, with 14 bases between them. CDR3 bases: TGTGCCACCAGTGACCGCAGGGTCTCCGCAGATACGCAGTATTTT. Protein: CATSDRRVSADTQYF.

This chain connects TRBV5-1 to TRBJ2-2; maybe TRBD1 (5 bases). The length of the CDR3 is 15 residues. From germline, CDR1 is SGHRS and CDR2 YFSETQ. Trimming took 4 bases from V and 0 from J, leaving 10 bases between them. The CDR3 loop reads CASSIPTANTGELFF. The DNA for the CDR3 is TGCGCCAGCAGCATTCCGACAGCGAACACCGGGGAGCTGTTTTTT.

This rearrangement joins TRBV7-9 to TRBJ2-1, with TRBD1 matching 7 bases. The germline V gene has CDR1 SEHNR and CDR2 FQNEAQ (reference sequence). The V segment lost 1 base and the J segment 4 bases; nucleotides outside the gene matches: 7. CDR3 size: 16 residues. CDR3 DNA sequence: TGTGCCAGCAGCTTAGGGGACAGCACCCGTTACAATGAGCAGTTCTTC. Encoded protein: CASSLGDSTRYNEQFF.

For this clonotype: A read error is possible here, since a much larger clone lies one base away. The rearrangement uses TRBV7-6 and TRBJ1-3; a possible D gene is TRBD1 (6 bases). The CDR3 is 15 amino acids. Germline V gene data show CDR1 as SGHVS and CDR2 as FNYEAQ. The CDR3 loop reads CASSSGGGSGTTIYF. The CDR3 DNA sequence: TGTGCCAGCAGCTCCGGCGGGGGCTCTGGAACCACCATATATTTT.

DNA for the CDR3: TGTGCCAGCAGTTTATTTTTTCGCGCGAACACTGAAGCTTTCTTT. Translation gives CASSLFFRANTEAFF. The chain couples TRBV28 to TRBJ1-1; D is unresolved. V dropped 1 base and J dropped 1 base, with 10 bases sitting between them. There are 15 residues in the CDR3. The germline gives CDR1 MDHEN, CDR2 SYDVKM.

This clonotype was recorded at least ten times. This chain links TRBV7-6 with TRBJ2-1; D remains ambiguous. The CDR3 length is 15 residues. Trimming pared 7 bases from V and 3 bases from J, leaving 16 bases between. Germline V gene lookup returns CDR1 SGHVS and CDR2 FNYEAQ. The chain's CDR3 is CASTPGLGHYNEQFF. The CDR3 DNA is TGTGCCAGCACCCCCGGGCTAGGGCACTACAATGAGCAGTTCTTC.

The genes are TRBV20-1 and TRBJ1-6, with 8 positions matching TRBD1. Germline V lookup: CDR1 DFQATT, CDR2 SNEGSKA (reference sequence). This CDR3 is 19 amino acids long. Losses at the gene ends were 2 bases for V and 9 bases for J; bases not matched to a gene: 21. As DNA, the CDR3 is TGCAGTGCTAGACTCCCCCCTTCCCAGACAGGGGCTCGAGGTTCACCCCTCCACTTT. It specifies CSARLPPSQTGARGSPLHF.

The chain recombines TRBV5-6 with TRBJ2-6; 10 bases are a match to TRBD1. Germline CDR1 reads SGHDT; CDR2 reads YYEEEE. V was pared by 2 bases and J by 0 bases, with 11 bases of the junction left unmatched. CDR3 length equals 20 residues. The CDR3 sequence: CASSLGTGALFSSGANVLTF. CDR3 bases: TGTGCCAGCAGCTTAGGGACAGGGGCCCTCTTTTCCTCTGGGGCCAACGTCCTGACTTTC.

The CDR3 spells CSVAYRVEGTGELFF. CDR3 in DNA: TGCAGCGTGGCTTACAGGGTCGAGGGCACCGGGGAGCTGTTTTTT. The rearrangement uses TRBV29-1 and TRBJ2-2, with D maybe TRBD1 (6 bases). Trimming removed 6 bases from V and 4 bases from J, with 18 bases in between. The CDR3 loop spans 15 amino acids. Germline assignment: CDR1 SQVTM and CDR2 ANQGSEA.

This clonotype was detected only once. This chain connects TRBV4-1 to TRBJ2-1; TRBD2 agrees at 9 bases. The CDR3 runs 16 residues. CDR1 is MGHRA, CDR2 YSYEKL, per germline. Trimming cost V 0 bases and J 6 bases; bases outside gene matches: 6. The CDR3 bases are TGCGCCAGCAGCCAAGATGCGGTAGCGGGGGCCAATGAGCAGTTCTTC. Translation gives CASSQDAVAGANEQFF.

J is TRBJ2-1 and V is TRBV19; maybe TRBD1 (6 bases). This CDR3 contains 14 residues. Per the germline V gene, CDR1 is LNHDA and CDR2 is SQIVND (reference sequence). Trimming took 5 bases from V and 4 from J, leaving 12 bases between them. CDR3 loop: CASSWETGYNEQFF. As DNA, the CDR3 is TGTGCCAGTAGTTGGGAGACAGGTTACAATGAGCAGTTCTTC.

In nucleotides, the CDR3 is TGTGCCACCAGCAGAGAACTAGCGGGGGCCCTCGAGCAGTACTTC. Residues: CATSRELAGALEQYF. This chain uses TRBV15 with TRBJ2-7, with 11 bases matching TRBD2. J lost 6 bases, V lost 0 bases, and 4 bases had no gene match. The CDR3 spans 15 residues. Germline values: CDR1 LNHNV, CDR2 YYDKDF (reference sequence). The entire variable domain, with the rest obtained from reference TRBV15 and TRBJ2-7, is as follows: DAMVIQNPRYQVTQFGKPVTLSCSQTLNHNVMYWYQQKSSQAPKLLFHYYDKDFNNEADTPDNFQSRRPNTSFCFLDIRSPGLGDTAMYLCATSRELAGALEQYFGPGTRLTVT.

The chain couples TRBV15 to TRBJ2-1; the match to TRBD2 covers 8 bases. This CDR3 spans 16 amino acids. J gave up 2 bases and V 1 base, and 4 bases lay outside the gene matches. Per germline, CDR1 LNHNV and CDR2 YYDKDF (reference sequence). CDR3 region: CATSRVSGGAYNEQFF. The CDR3 DNA is TGTGCCACCAGCAGAGTTTCGGGGGGGGCCTACAATGAGCAGTTCTTC.

The sample holds a few counts of this clonotype. The chain carries TRBV12-3 or TRBV12-4 and TRBJ1-6; TRBD1 matches at 8 bases. V shed 3 bases and J 11 bases; nucleotides not matched to a gene: 12. The CDR3 runs 16 residues. The CDR3 DNA reads TGTGCCAGCAGTTTTGGGGCGGACAGGGATTTTCCACCCCTCCACTTT. Its protein product is CASSFGADRDFPPLHF.

At least ten counts were recorded for this clonotype. This chain connects TRBV12-3 or TRBV12-4 to TRBJ2-1; tentative D call: TRBD1 (5 bases). V was cut by 7 bases and J by 0 bases, with 13 bases left in between. This CDR3 contains 15 residues. CDR3: CASNNKGISYNEQFF. The CDR3 DNA sequence: TGTGCCAGCAACAATAAGGGGATCTCCTACAATGAGCAGTTCTTC.

This clonotype was observed many times. This chain joins TRBV12-3 or TRBV12-4 and TRBJ1-5; D not resolved. The CDR3 has 15 residues. The V and J ends lost 3 bases and 2 bases respectively, with 11 bases between them. The CDR3 DNA reads as TGTGCCAGCAGTTTTAGGAGGGAGGGCAATCAGCCCCAGCATTTT. Its protein is CASSFRREGNQPQHF.

This clonotype was seen only a few times. The chain is built from TRBV20-1 and TRBJ1-2, with unresolved D. Deletions cut 6 bases from V and 2 bases from J, with 10 bases between. Germline V gene sequence: CDR1 DFQATT, CDR2 SNEGSKA (reference sequence). CDR3 length equals 12 residues. This chain's CDR3 is CSAQQRNYGYTF. In nucleotides, the CDR3 is TGCAGTGCACAACAGAGGAACTATGGCTACACCTTC.

The chain combines TRBV11-2 with TRBJ2-2; D is undetermined. Trimming removed 5 bases from V and 4 bases from J, with 14 bases in between. This CDR3 is built from 15 residues. Per the germline V gene, CDR1 is SGHAT and CDR2 is FQNNGV. The CDR3 DNA sequence: TGTGCCAGCAGCCTAGGTCCCGAGACCACCGGGGAGCTGTTTTTT. This codes for CASSLGPETTGELFF.

This clonotype was seen repeatedly, ten times or more. V usage is TRBV12-3 or TRBV12-4 and J usage is TRBJ1-1, with D possibly matching TRBD1 (6 bases). This CDR3 is built from 14 residues. V lost 6 bases, J lost 0 bases, and 11 bases lay in between. The CDR3 DNA reads as TGTGCCAGCAGGCCAGGACAGATGAACACTGAAGCTTTCTTT. It encodes CASRPGQMNTEAFF.

With regard to this clonotype: At one end, the junction sequence differs from germline, possibly due to a read error. V gene TRBV28 combines with J gene TRBJ1-1; D is ambiguous. CDR3 length: 13 residues. Germline CDR1 reads MDHEN; CDR2 reads SYDVKM. The CDR3 nucleotides read TGTGCCAGCAGTTTAAATTTCGGCACTGAAGATTTCTTT. Translated: CASSLNFGTEDFF.